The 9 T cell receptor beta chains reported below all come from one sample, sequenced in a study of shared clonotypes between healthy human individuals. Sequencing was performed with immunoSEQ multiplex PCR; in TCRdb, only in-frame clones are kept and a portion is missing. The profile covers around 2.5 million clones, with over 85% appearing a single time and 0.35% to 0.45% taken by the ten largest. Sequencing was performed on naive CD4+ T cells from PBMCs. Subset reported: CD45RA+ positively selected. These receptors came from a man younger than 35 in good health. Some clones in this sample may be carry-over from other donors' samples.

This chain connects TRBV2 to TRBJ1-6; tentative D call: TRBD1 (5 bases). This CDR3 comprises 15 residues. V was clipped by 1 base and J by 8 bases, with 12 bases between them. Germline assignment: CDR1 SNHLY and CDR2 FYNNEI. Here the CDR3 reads CASSEGWRGYSPLHF. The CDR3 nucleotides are TGTGCCAGCAGTGAAGGGTGGAGGGGTTATTCACCCCTCCACTTT.

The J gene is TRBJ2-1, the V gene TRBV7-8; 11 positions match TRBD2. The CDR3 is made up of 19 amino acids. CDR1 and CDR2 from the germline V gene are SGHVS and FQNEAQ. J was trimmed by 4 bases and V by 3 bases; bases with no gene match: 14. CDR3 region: CASSFRQPIAGGPYNEQFF. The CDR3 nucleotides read TGTGCCAGCAGCTTCCGACAACCGATAGCGGGAGGGCCTTACAATGAGCAGTTCTTC.

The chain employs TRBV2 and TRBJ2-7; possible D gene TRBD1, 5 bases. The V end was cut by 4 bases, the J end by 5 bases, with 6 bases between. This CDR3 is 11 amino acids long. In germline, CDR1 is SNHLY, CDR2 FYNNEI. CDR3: CASSGGDEQYF. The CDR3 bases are TGTGCCAGCAGTGGGGGCGACGAGCAGTACTTC.

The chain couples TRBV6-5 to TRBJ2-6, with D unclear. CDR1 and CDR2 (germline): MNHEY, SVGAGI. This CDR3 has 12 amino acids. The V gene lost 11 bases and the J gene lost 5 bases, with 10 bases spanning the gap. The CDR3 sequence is CAPSPRANVLTF. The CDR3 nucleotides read TGTGCCCCATCGCCTAGGGCCAACGTCCTGACTTTC.

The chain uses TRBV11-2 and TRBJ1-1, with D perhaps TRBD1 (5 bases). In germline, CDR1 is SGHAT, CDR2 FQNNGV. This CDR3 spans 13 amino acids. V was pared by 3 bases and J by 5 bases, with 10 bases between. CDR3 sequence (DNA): TGTGCCAGCAGCTTGACAGACTCAACTGAAGCTTTCTTT. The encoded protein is CASSLTDSTEAFF.

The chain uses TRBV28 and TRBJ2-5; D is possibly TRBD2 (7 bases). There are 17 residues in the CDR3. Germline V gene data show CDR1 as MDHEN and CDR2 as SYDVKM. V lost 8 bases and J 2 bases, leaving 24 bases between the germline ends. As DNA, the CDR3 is TGTGCCAGCTCTTATAGGGGGAGGGGTCACCGTCAAGAGACCCAGTACTTC. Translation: CASSYRGRGHRQETQYF. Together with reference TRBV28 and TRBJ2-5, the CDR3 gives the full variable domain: DVKVTQSSRYLVKRTGEKVFLECVQDMDHENMFWYRQDPGLGLRLIYFSYDVKMKEKGDIPEGYSVSREKKERFSLILESASTNQTSMYLCASSYRGRGHRQETQYFGPGTRLLVL.

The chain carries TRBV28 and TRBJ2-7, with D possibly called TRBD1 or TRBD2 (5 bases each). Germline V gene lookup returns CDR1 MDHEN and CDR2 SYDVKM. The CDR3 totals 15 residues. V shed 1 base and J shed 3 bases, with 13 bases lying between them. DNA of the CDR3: TGTGCCAGCAGTTTATACTCCGGGACCTACTACGAGCAGTACTTC. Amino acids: CASSLYSGTYYEQYF. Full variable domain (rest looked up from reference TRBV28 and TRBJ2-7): DVKVTQSSRYLVKRTGEKVFLECVQDMDHENMFWYRQDPGLGLRLIYFSYDVKMKEKGDIPEGYSVSREKKERFSLILESASTNQTSMYLCASSLYSGTYYEQYFGPGTRLTVT.

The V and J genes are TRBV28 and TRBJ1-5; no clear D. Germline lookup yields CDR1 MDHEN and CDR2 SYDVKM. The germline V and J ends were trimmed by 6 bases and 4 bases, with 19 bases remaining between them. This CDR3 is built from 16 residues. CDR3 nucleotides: TGTGCCAGCAGCCCCTCTTCACAGCCTTCGAATCAGCCCCAGCATTTT. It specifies CASSPSSQPSNQPQHF.

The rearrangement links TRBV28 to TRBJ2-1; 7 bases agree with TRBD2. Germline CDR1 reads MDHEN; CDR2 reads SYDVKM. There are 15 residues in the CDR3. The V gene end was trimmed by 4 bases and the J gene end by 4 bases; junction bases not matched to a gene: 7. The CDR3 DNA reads TGTGCCAGCAGTTCCCTAGCGGAACTATACAATGAGCAGTTCTTC. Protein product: CASSSLAELYNEQFF.